Detailed here is one TCR beta chain. Its target is unknown. Deep sequencing aimed at 1 in 200,000 to 1 in 1 million T cells' resolution. Method: immunoSEQ multiplex PCR; TCRdb's copy keeps in-frame clones and lacks some. The sample has over 200,000 clones; more than 75% are singletons. The data stem from a study of cytotoxic CD8 clonotypes in ibrutinib-treated CLL. Study-wide context: Patients attained some 25 partial and 2 complete responses; at median about 74 months, roughly 15 remained remitted while 12 progressed. Broader study findings: The study found public clonotypes uncommon, contracting or stable on treatment. Elevated clonality accompanied ibrutinib response, with a return toward baseline values at progression.

V was cut by 5 bases and J by 0 bases, with 11 bases left in between. CDR3 length: 14 amino acids. Germline assignment: CDR1 SEHNR and CDR2 FQNEAQ (reference sequence). Sequences were derived from PBMCs, sampled after 12 months of ibrutinib treatment. This chain joins TRBV7-9 and TRBJ2-7; possible D gene TRBD1, 6 bases. The clonotype comes from a human donor with chronic lymphocytic leukemia. The CDR3 reads CASSRDRTSYEQYF. The CDR3 DNA is TGTGCCAGCAGCCGAGACAGGACCTCCTACGAGCAGTACTTC.